Each of the 29 T cell receptor beta chains below was sequenced from the same sample in a study of shared clonotypes between healthy human individuals (dated by TCRdb to between 2020 and 2021). The library came from the immunoSEQ multiplex PCR assay. TCRdb took this table from immuneACCESS and kept in-frame rearrangements with V and J called. Such tables lack part of the clones; where checked against another copy, unresolved V genes explain under half of the gap, and the rest is unexplained. The sample table records about 500,000 clones; approximately 80% of these occur just once. About 12% of the sample is in the top ten clones. The material sequenced was PBMCs. These receptors were taken from a woman in her thirties or forties in good health. Some clones in this sample may be carry-over from other donors' samples.

The genes are TRBV4-2 and TRBJ1-3; no firm D call. Looked up from germline, CDR1 is LGHNA and CDR2 is YNFKEQ. The CDR3 is 15 residues long. Trimming stripped 1 base from V and 0 bases from J, with 7 bases between. Here the CDR3 DNA reads TGTGCCAGCAGCCAAGTAGGCAGCTCTGGAAACACCATATATTTT. It codes for CASSQVGSSGNTIYF.

A word on this clone: Only one base separates this from a far larger clonotype, so it likely reflects a read error. V is TRBV7-8 and J is TRBJ1-1; the D is unclear. Per the germline V gene, CDR1 is SGHVS and CDR2 is FQNEAQ. This CDR3 is 12 amino acids long. Trimming pared 3 bases from V and 4 bases from J, leaving 6 bases between. The CDR3 sequence: CASSFLSTEAFF. The CDR3 bases are TGTGCCAGCAGCTTTTTAAGCACTGAAGCTTTCTTT.

The CDR3 sequence: CASSPPTDTEAFF. CDR3 in DNA: TGTGCCAGCTCACCACCAACAGACACTGAAGCTTTCTTT. The V and J genes are TRBV18 and TRBJ1-1, with D unresolved. The CDR3 is 13 residues long. The germline gives CDR1 KGHSH, CDR2 LQKENI. Trimming cost V 0 bases and J 3 bases, with 5 bases left between them.

The chain is built from TRBV19 and TRBJ1-4, with no clear D. CDR3 length: 17 residues. V gave up 5 bases and J gave up 3 bases, with 19 bases separating them. Per germline, CDR1 LNHDA and CDR2 SQIVND (reference sequence). CDR3 sequence: CASSFSVGYGANEKLFF. The CDR3 DNA reads TGTGCCAGTAGTTTCTCCGTTGGGTACGGGGCTAATGAAAAACTGTTTTTT.

J is TRBJ2-1 and V is TRBV25-1; 7 nucleotides match TRBD2. The CDR3 has 15 residues. Per the germline V gene, CDR1 is MGHDK and CDR2 is SYGVNS. J gave up 5 bases and V 3 bases, and 7 bases lay outside the gene matches. In DNA, the CDR3 is TGTGCCAGCAGTGAGGGGAGGGAAGTAGACAATGAGCAGTTCTTC. Amino acids: CASSEGREVDNEQFF.

This clone was observed a few times. The rearrangement joins TRBV30 to TRBJ1-4, with D perhaps TRBD1 (6 bases). With 3 bases removed from V and 7 bases from J, the gap between germline ends came to 15 bases. CDR1 and CDR2 from the germline V gene are GTSNPN and SVGIG (reference sequence). The CDR3 loop spans 14 amino acids. The CDR3 loop is CAWRTGTRSEKLFF. As DNA, the CDR3 is TGTGCCTGGAGAACCGGGACAAGGAGTGAAAAACTGTTTTTT.

This chain links TRBV2 with TRBJ2-7; 8 nucleotides line up with TRBD1. V shed 6 bases, J shed 5 bases, and the junction held 9 bases outside the gene matches. The CDR3 extends over 14 amino acids. Germline V gives CDR1 SNHLY, CDR2 FYNNEI. The CDR3 bases are TGTGCCAGCAGGGATAGGACAGGGCATCACGAGCAGTACTTC. Translation gives CASRDRTGHHEQYF.

J is TRBJ1-4 and V is TRBV5-1, with 7 positions matching TRBD1. V dropped 5 bases and J dropped 3; count of bases not matched to a gene: 7. The germline gives CDR1 SGHRS, CDR2 YFSETQ. The CDR3 runs 15 residues. CDR3 amino acids: CASRSTGAANEKLFF. CDR3 sequence (DNA): TGCGCCAGCAGGTCTACAGGGGCGGCTAATGAAAAACTGTTTTTT.

This chain joins TRBV19 and TRBJ2-5; a possible D gene is TRBD2 (5 bases). Trimming removed 2 bases from V and 5 bases from J, with 15 bases in between. The V gene's germline CDR1 is LNHDA and CDR2 SQIVND (reference sequence). The CDR3 loop spans 15 amino acids. CDR3 protein: CASSIHPKGGETQYF. The CDR3 DNA is TGTGCCAGTAGTATACATCCCAAAGGCGGGGAGACCCAGTACTTC.

This clone was seen once. The chain combines TRBV30 with TRBJ2-5; the D gene is possibly TRBD1 (6 bases). This CDR3 contains 14 residues. Germline V lookup: CDR1 GTSNPN, CDR2 SVGIG (reference sequence). Trimming took 1 base from V and 5 from J, leaving 14 bases between them. DNA for the CDR3: TGTGCCTGGAGTGGAGGACCGAGGGGGGAGACCCAGTACTTC. Translating gives CAWSGGPRGETQYF.

The V and J genes are TRBV18 and TRBJ2-5, with unresolved D. The germline V and J ends were trimmed by 0 bases and 2 bases, with 7 bases remaining between them. This CDR3 is 14 amino acids long. Germline CDR1 and CDR2: KGHSH and LQKENI. The CDR3 DNA reads TGTGCCAGCTCACCACCCTGGGCTCAAGAGACCCAGTACTTC. Amino acids: CASSPPWAQETQYF.

With respect to this clone: Here the CDR3 omits its conserved ending phenylalanine or tryptophan, so a read error is the likely source. The chain links TRBV30 to TRBJ2-7; tentatively, D is TRBD1 or TRBD2 (5 bases each). Trimming pared 7 bases from V and 6 bases from J, leaving 19 bases between. The length of the CDR3 is 13 residues. CDR1 is GTSNPN, CDR2 SVGIG, per germline (reference sequence). CDR3 protein: CASPGPSICEQYL. CDR3 nucleotide sequence: TGTGCCTCGCCGGGACCGTCCATCTGCGAGCAGTACCTC.

The rearrangement uses TRBV30 and TRBJ2-2; TRBD1 matches 8 bases. CDR3 length: 12 residues. Germline assignment: CDR1 GTSNPN and CDR2 SVGIG (reference sequence). J gave up 6 bases and V 5 bases, and 2 bases lay outside the gene matches. The DNA of the CDR3 is TGTGCCTGGGACAGGGGAGCCGGGGAGCTGTTTTTT. Translation gives CAWDRGAGELFF.

The J gene is TRBJ1-5, the V gene TRBV29-1; 9 nucleotides match TRBD1. The length of the CDR3 is 13 residues. V lost 7 bases and J lost 5; bases outside the gene matches: 6. Germline V gene data show CDR1 as SQVTM and CDR2 as ANQGSEA. CDR3 amino acids: CSARTGEDQPQHF. CDR3 bases: TGCAGCGCCCGGACAGGGGAGGATCAGCCCCAGCATTTT. Full variable domain (missing parts from reference TRBV29-1 and TRBJ1-5): SAVISQKPSRDICQRGTSLTIQCQVDSQVTMMFWYRQQPGQSLTLIATANQGSEATYESGFVIDKFPISRPNLTFSTLTVSNMSPEDSSIYLCSARTGEDQPQHFGDGTRLSIL.

The chain recombines TRBV7-2 with TRBJ1-2; no firm D call. V lost 5 bases and J lost 8, with 21 bases in between. Germline V lookup: CDR1 SGHTA, CDR2 FQGNSA. CDR3 length: 15 residues. CDR3: CASSATSEGIGGYTF. CDR3 bases: TGTGCCAGCAGCGCAACTTCGGAGGGTATAGGGGGCTACACCTTC.

V usage is TRBV7-3 and J usage is TRBJ2-3, with D possibly being TRBD1 (5 bases). CDR1 and CDR2 from the germline V gene are SGHTA and FQGTGA. Trimming cost V 8 bases and J 0 bases, with 9 bases left between them. This CDR3 is 13 amino acids long. The DNA of the CDR3 is TGTGCCAGCGGGGCTTATAGCACAGATACGCAGTATTTT. Protein: CASGAYSTDTQYF.

The chain couples TRBV5-1 to TRBJ2-5; D is undetermined. CDR3 length: 14 amino acids. CDR1 and CDR2 from the germline V gene are SGHRS and YFSETQ. Trimming took off 5 bases at V and 5 bases at J, with 16 bases between the two ends. As DNA, the CDR3 is TGCGCCAGCAGTTTGATGACGACGATGGAGACCCAGTACTTC. Translation: CASSLMTTMETQYF.

This chain joins TRBV10-2 and TRBJ2-7; 8 positions match TRBD1. V lost 3 bases, J lost 3 bases, and 1 base stayed unmatched. There are 13 residues in the CDR3. Per germline, CDR1 WSHSY and CDR2 SAAADI. Here the CDR3 reads CASSDTGGYEQYF. The CDR3 coding sequence is TGCGCCAGCAGTGATACAGGGGGCTACGAGCAGTACTTC.

The chain uses TRBV28 and TRBJ2-1, with 9 bases matching TRBD2. With V trimmed by 10 bases and J by 4 bases, 11 bases remained unmatched. This CDR3 has 15 amino acids. The germline V gene encodes CDR1 MDHEN and CDR2 SYDVKM. CDR3 sequence (DNA): TGTGCCACCTCCAACCTGGCGGGAGGGTACAATGAGCAGTTCTTC. Residues: CATSNLAGGYNEQFF.

The V and J genes are TRBV18 and TRBJ2-5; D is possibly TRBD1 (5 bases). The J call may be in error: the DNA end matches TRBJ2-7 better. In germline, CDR1 is KGHSH, CDR2 LQKENI. The length of the CDR3 is 14 residues. The CDR3 nucleotides read TGTGCCAGCTCACCACCGCGGCAGGGTGGCGAGCAGTACTTC. Its protein product is CASSPPRQGGEQYF.

The rearrangement links TRBV5-1 to TRBJ2-2; 7 bases fit TRBD1. The CDR3 is 16 residues long. V gave up 3 bases and J gave up 1 base; unmatched junction bases: 6. Germline loops: CDR1 SGHRS, CDR2 YFSETQ. CDR3 loop: CASSSDRAQNTGELFF. CDR3 nucleotides: TGCGCCAGCAGCTCCGACAGGGCGCAGAACACCGGGGAGCTGTTTTTT.

V is TRBV4-3 and J is TRBJ2-3; 7 nucleotides align to TRBD2. This CDR3 is built from 18 residues. Germline trimming cut 5 bases from V and 3 bases from J; bases unmatched to any gene: 17. Germline-derived CDR1 and CDR2 are LGHNA and YSLEER. In DNA form, the CDR3 reads TGCGCCAGCAGCAGACGGGACTATGCTGCGTGGGGAACAGATACGCAGTATTTT. As protein: CASSRRDYAAWGTDTQYF.

This chain joins TRBV28 and TRBJ1-4; D not resolved. Germline values: CDR1 MDHEN, CDR2 SYDVKM. V was trimmed by 10 bases and J by 4 bases, leaving 13 bases between them. The CDR3 length is 13 residues. CDR3 bases: TGTGCCACCATTCATTCGCTTAATGAAAAACTGTTTTTT. This codes for CATIHSLNEKLFF.

Of note for this clone: Since a far larger clone is one base different, this is likely a read error. This chain uses TRBV7-9 with TRBJ2-5; D remains ambiguous. The length of the CDR3 is 15 residues. Germline V gives CDR1 SEHNR, CDR2 FQNEAQ (reference sequence). Deletions cut 8 bases from V and 0 bases from J, with 16 bases between. This CDR3 reads CASGQQREYQETQYF. As DNA, the CDR3 is TGTGCCAGCGGCCAACAAAGGGAATACCAAGAGACCCAGTACTTC.

The chain recombines TRBV11-2 with TRBJ2-7; possibly TRBD2 for D (6 bases). This CDR3 has 11 amino acids. Germline assignment: CDR1 SGHAT and CDR2 FQNNGV. Deletions cut 6 bases from V and 12 bases from J, with 15 bases between. CDR3 bases: TGTGCCAGCAGTCGTTTCGGGAGTCCGTACTTC. Residues: CASSRFGSPYF.

Turning to this clone: A far larger clone lies a single base away; this is likely a read error. J is TRBJ2-5 and V is TRBV30, with 9 bases identical to TRBD2. The end of the DNA is better explained by TRBJ2-7, so the J call may be wrong. The CDR3 runs to 15 residues. CDR1 is GTSNPN, CDR2 SVGIG, per germline (reference sequence). Here the CDR3 DNA reads TGTGCCTGGAGTGTACGGCGGGAGGGCTTCCACGAGCAGTACTTC. Translating it yields CAWSVRREGFHEQYF.

V usage is TRBV21-1 and J usage is TRBJ1-5. TRBV21-1 is deemed a pseudogene. The CDR3 spans 16 residues. The CDR3 is CASSKVAGRGNQPQHF. DNA of the CDR3: TGTGCCAGCAGCAAAGTAGCAGGAAGGGGCAATCAGCCCCAGCATTTT.

The genes are TRBV25-1 and TRBJ1-4; D unclear. Germline assignment: CDR1 MGHDK and CDR2 SYGVNS. V lost 5 bases and J lost 1, with 11 bases in between. The CDR3 runs 15 residues. CDR3 sequence: CASSPEGLTNEKLFF. The CDR3 DNA follows: TGTGCCAGCAGTCCCGAAGGGTTAACTAATGAAAAACTGTTTTTT.

V usage is TRBV6-1 and J usage is TRBJ2-5, with a weak D call TRBD1 (5 bases). V lost 8 bases to trimming and J lost 5 bases, with 15 bases between them. CDR1 is MNHNS, CDR2 SASEGT, per germline. CDR3 length equals 13 residues. CDR3 nucleotides: TGTGCCAGCCTAGGGGTAGTAAGGGAGACCCAGTACTTC. Amino acid sequence: CASLGVVRETQYF.